The subject of this entry is one T cell receptor (beta chain). The data belong to a study of blood T cell repertoires in COVID-19. Background on the study: Italy, Spain and the United States were the sources of the convalescent and acute COVID-19 samples.

Here immunoSEQ multiplex PCR was the method, and the copy in TCRdb shows in-frame clones only, minus some. The table includes roughly 200,000 clones, roughly 84% detected once. The CDR3 contains 14 residues. The germline V gene has CDR1 LNHDA and CDR2 SQIVND (reference sequence). V lost 3 bases to trimming and J lost 6 bases, with 11 bases between them. The receptor's source is a man aged 40-55 years with acute or convalescent COVID-19. Sequencing was carried out using peripheral blood. The genes are TRBV19 and TRBJ2-2; D is unclear. CDR3 bases: TGTGCCAGTAGTATCCTATCGACTCCCGGGGAGCTGTTTTTT. Residues: CASSILSTPGELFF.